The source of this T cell receptor (beta chain) is a study of blood T cell repertoires in COVID-19. Clinical history reported by participants formed the basis on which cohorts were assigned. Some clones are missing from TCRdb's copy, which holds only in-frame ones; the method was immunoSEQ multiplex PCR. Seen here are hundreds of thousands of clones, 88% observed once, and the top ten hold 2% to 2.5%. CDR1 and CDR2 (germline): SQVTM, ANQGSEA. Trimming pared 7 bases from V and 7 bases from J, leaving 13 bases between. This CDR3 region has 11 residues. This clonotype originated in a woman aged 40 to 50 with acute COVID-19. The chain recombines TRBV29-1 with TRBJ1-1; the D is unclear. The sequencing input was PBMCs or T cells enriched from blood (not recorded which). CDR3 region: CSAVQALEAFF. CDR3 in DNA: TGCAGCGCTGTCCAGGCACTTGAAGCTTTCTTT.